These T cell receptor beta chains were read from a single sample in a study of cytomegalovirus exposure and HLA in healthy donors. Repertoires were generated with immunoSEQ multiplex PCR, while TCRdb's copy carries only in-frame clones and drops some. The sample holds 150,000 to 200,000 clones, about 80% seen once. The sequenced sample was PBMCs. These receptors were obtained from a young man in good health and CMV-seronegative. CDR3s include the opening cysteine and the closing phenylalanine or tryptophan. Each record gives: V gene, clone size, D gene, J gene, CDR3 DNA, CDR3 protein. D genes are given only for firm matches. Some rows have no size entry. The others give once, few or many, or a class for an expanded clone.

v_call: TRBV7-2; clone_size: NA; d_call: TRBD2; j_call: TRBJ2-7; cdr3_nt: TGTGCCAGCACCCCGGGGGGGGTTTTCAACGAGCAGTACTTC; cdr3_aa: CASTPGGVFNEQYF
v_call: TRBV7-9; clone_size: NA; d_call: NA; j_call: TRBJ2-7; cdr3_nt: TGTGCCAGCAGCCCAAGTCAGTTAATCCTCTACGAGCAGTACTTC; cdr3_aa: CASSPSQLILYEQYF
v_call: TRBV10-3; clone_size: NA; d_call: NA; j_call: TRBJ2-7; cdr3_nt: TGTGCCATCAGATCGGACAAGCAACCCTACGAGCAGTACTTC; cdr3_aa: CAIRSDKQPYEQYF
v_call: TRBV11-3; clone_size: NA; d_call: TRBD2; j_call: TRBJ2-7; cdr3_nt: TGTGCCAGCAGCCCCCGGGACGGGAGGAGCGAGCAGTACTTC; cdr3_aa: CASSPRDGRSEQYF
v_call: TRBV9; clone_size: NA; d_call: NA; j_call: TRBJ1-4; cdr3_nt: TGTGCCAGCAGCGTAGGCCCCATACAGGCCACCGATGAAAAACTGTTTTTT; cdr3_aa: CASSVGPIQATDEKLFF
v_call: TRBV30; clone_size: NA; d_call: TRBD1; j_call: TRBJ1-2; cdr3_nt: TGTGCCTGGAGCGCCGGACAGGGTCAAGGCTACACCTTC; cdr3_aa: CAWSAGQGQGYTF
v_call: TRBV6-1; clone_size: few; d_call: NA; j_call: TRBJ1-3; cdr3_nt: TGTGCCAGCAGTGACCTAGCCCGGACTAACACCATATATTTT; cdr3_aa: CASSDLARTNTIYF
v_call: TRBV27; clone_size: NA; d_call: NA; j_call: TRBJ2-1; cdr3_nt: TGTGCCAGCACCCCCGGGGACACCTACAATGAGCAGTTCTTC; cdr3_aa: CASTPGDTYNEQFF
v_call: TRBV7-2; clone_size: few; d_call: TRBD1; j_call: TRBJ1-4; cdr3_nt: TGTGCCAGCAGCTTAGGACAGGGGACTATTAATGAAAAACTGTTTTTT; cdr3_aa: CASSLGQGTINEKLFF
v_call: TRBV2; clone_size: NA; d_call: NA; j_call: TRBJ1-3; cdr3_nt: TGTGCCAGCAGTACCACAGGGAGGGAAAACACCATATATTTT; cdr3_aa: CASSTTGRENTIYF
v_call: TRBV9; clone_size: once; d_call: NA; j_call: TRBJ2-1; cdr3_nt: TGTGCCAGCAGCGTATTGCAGGGAGGCTACAATGAGCAGTTCTTC; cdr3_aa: CASSVLQGGYNEQFF
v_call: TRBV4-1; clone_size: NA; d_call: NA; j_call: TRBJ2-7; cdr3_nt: TGCGCCAGCAGCCAAGAGCGGCAGCTGAGCTACGAGCAGTACTTC; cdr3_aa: CASSQERQLSYEQYF
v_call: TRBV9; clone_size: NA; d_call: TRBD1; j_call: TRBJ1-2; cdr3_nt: TGTGCCAGCAGCGTAGATGGGACAGGGGGCGCTTATAACTATGGCTACACCTTC; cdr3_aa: CASSVDGTGGAYNYGYTF
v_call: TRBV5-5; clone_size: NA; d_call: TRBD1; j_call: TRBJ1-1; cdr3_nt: TGTGCCAGCAGCCCGGGACAGGGAGGGTCAATGAACACTGAAGCTTTCTTT; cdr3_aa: CASSPGQGGSMNTEAFF
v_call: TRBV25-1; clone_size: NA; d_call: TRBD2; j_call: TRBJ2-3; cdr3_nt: TGTGCCAGCAGCACCGGGGGGGTCACGAGTCAAGATACGCAGTATTTT; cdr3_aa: CASSTGGVTSQDTQYF
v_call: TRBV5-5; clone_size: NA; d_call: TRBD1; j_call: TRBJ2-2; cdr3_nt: TGTGCCAGCAGCCAAAGTACCGGGACAGGGTCCACCGGGGAGCTGTTTTTT; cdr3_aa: CASSQSTGTGSTGELFF
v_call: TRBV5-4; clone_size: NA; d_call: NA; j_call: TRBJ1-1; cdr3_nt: TGTGCCAGCACTACCCCCGGACAGCGGGGCACTGAAGCTTTCTTT; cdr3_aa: CASTTPGQRGTEAFF
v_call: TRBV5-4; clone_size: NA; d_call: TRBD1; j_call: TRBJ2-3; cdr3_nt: TGTGCCAGCAGCTTAGAAGGGGGCGCGGATACGCAGTATTTT; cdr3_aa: CASSLEGGADTQYF
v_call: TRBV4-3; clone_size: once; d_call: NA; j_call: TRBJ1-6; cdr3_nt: TGCGCCAGCAGCCGCTCCTCCGGACTTAGAACCTCGAGCTCCTATAATTCACCCCTCCACTTT; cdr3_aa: CASSRSSGLRTSSSYNSPLHF
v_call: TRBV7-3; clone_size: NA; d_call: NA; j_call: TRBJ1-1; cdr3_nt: TGTGCCAGCAGCCCGGGACTGAGGGAAAACACTGAAGCTTTCTTT; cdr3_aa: CASSPGLRENTEAFF
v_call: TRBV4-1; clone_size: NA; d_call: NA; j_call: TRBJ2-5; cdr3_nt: TGCGCCAGCAGCCCCGACGAGGGCGAGACCCAGTACTTC; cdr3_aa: CASSPDEGETQYF
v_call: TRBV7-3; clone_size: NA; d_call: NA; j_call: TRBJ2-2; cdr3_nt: TGTGCCAGCAGCTCGACTGGCACCGGGGAGCTGTTTTTT; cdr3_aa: CASSSTGTGELFF
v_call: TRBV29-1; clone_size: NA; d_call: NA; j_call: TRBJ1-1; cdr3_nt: TGCAGCGTTGTACTCTCCATGAACACTGAAGCTTTCTTT; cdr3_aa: CSVVLSMNTEAFF
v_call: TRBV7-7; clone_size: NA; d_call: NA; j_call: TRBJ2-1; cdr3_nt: TGTGCTAGCAGCTTAGCGAACCCCGCGGCCTACAATGAGCAGTTCTTC; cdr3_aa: CASSLANPAAYNEQFF
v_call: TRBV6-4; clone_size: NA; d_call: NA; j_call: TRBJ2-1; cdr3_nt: TGTGCCAGCAGTGACTCGAGGGGGAGGGCCACGGATGAGCAGTTCTTC; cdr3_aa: CASSDSRGRATDEQFF
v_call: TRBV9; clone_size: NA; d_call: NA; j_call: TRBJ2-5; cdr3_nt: TGTGCCAGCAGCGTAGGTATTGACTCTCAAGAGACCCAGTACTTC; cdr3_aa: CASSVGIDSQETQYF
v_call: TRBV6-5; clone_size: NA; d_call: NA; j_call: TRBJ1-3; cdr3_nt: TGTGCCAGCAGGAAACAGGGTTCTGGAAACACCATATATTTT; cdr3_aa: CASRKQGSGNTIYF
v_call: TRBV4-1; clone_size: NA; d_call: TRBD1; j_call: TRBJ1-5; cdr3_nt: TGCGCCAGCAGACCCAACGACAGGGTTCAGCCCCAGCATTTT; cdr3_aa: CASRPNDRVQPQHF
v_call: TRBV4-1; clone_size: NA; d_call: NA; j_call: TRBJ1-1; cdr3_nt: TGCGCCAGCAGCCATATTGGGGGGGGCGACACTGAAGCTTTCTTT; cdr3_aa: CASSHIGGGDTEAFF
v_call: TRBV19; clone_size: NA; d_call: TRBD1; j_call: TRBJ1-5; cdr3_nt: TGTGCCAGTGATGACAGGGGATTCCAGCCCCAGCATTTT; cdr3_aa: CASDDRGFQPQHF
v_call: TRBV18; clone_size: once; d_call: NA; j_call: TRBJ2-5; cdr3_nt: TGTGCCAGCTCACCACCGGTCGGGGAGACCCAGTACTTC; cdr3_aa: CASSPPVGETQYF
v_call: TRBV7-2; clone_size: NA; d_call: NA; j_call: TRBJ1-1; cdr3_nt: TGTGCCAGCAGCTCCCGGGGGGGATTGATGAACACTGAAGCTTTCTTT; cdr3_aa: CASSSRGGLMNTEAFF
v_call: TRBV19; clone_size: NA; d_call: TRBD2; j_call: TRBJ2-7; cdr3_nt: TGTGCCACCGCGCGGGGGATAGGTTACGAGCAGTACTTC; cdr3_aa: CATARGIGYEQYF
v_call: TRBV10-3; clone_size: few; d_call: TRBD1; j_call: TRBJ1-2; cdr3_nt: TGTGCCATCATTGACGATGGGGACAGAACCTATGGCTACACCTTC; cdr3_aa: CAIIDDGDRTYGYTF
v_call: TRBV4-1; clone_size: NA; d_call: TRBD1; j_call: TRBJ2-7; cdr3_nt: TGCGCCAGCAGTGGTCAGGGGGACGAGCAGTACTTC; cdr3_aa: CASSGQGDEQYF
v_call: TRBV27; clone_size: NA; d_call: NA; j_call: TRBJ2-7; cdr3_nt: TGTGCCAGCAGTTTATCCCCCCCGGGGGAAACAGCCGAGCAGTACTTC; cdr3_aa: CASSLSPPGETAEQYF
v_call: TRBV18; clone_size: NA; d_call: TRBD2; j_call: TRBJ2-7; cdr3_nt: TGTGCCAGCTCACCACCCCTAGCGGGAGGTCACTACGAGCAGTACTTC; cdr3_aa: CASSPPLAGGHYEQYF
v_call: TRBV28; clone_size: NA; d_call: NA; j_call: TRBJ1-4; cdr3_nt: TGTGCCAGCAGCCGCGTACAGACTAATGAAAAACTGTTTTTT; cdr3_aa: CASSRVQTNEKLFF
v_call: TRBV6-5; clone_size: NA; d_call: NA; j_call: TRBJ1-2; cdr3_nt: TGTGCCAGCAGTTACTCACTGGGGGGTGGCTATGGCTACACCTTC; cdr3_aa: CASSYSLGGGYGYTF
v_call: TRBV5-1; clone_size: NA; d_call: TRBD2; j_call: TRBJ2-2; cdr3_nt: TGCGCCAGCAGCTTGATCCTTACTAGCGGGAGTCGGGAGCTGTTTTTT; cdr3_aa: CASSLILTSGSRELFF
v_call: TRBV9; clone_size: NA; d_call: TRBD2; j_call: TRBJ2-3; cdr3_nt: TGTGCCAGCAGCGTGGGGGGGGTGAGCACAGATACGCAGTATTTT; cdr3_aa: CASSVGGVSTDTQYF
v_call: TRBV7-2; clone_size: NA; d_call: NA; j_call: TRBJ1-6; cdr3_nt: TGTGCCAGCAGCTTAGAGGCAGGATATAATCCACCCCTCCACTTT; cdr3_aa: CASSLEAGYNPPLHF
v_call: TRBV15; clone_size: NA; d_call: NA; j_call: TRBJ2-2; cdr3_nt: TGTGCCACCAGCAGAGATCCGGGGGGCAACACCGGGGAGCTGTTTTTT; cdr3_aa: CATSRDPGGNTGELFF
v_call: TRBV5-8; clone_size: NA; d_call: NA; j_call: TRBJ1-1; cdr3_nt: TGTGCCAGCAGCTTGGCCAACAGGAGAGCTGAAGCTTTCTTT; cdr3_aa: CASSLANRRAEAFF
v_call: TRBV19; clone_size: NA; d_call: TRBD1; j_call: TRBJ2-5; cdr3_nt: TGTGCCAGTAGTACACAGGGGGTGACGGGGGAGACCCAGTACTTC; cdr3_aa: CASSTQGVTGETQYF
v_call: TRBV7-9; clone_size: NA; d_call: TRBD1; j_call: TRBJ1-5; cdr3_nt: TGTGCCAGCAGCAAACAGGGGAACAATCAGCCCCAGCATTTT; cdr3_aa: CASSKQGNNQPQHF
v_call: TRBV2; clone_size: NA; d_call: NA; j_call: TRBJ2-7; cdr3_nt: TGTGCCAGCAGTGCAGGGGCCGACGAGCAGTACTTC; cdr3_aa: CASSAGADEQYF
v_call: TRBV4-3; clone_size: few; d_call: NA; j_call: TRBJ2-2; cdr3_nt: TGCGCCAGCAGCCAAGATCAACAGGGACACACCGGGGAGCTGTTTTTT; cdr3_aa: CASSQDQQGHTGELFF
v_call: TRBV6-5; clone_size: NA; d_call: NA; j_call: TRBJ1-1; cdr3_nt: TGTGCCAGCAGTTACTCAAGGGGTGGAAGCATTGGGGCTTTCTTT; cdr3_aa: CASSYSRGGSIGAFF
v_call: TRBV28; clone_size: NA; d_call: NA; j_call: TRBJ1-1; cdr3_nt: TGTGCCAGCAGATGGGCAGGGTTGGGCACTGAAGCTTTCTTT; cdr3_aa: CASRWAGLGTEAFF
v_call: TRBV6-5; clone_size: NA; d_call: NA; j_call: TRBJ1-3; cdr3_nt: TGTGCCAGCAGTTACTCAACTATCTCTGGAAACACCATATATTTT; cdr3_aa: CASSYSTISGNTIYF
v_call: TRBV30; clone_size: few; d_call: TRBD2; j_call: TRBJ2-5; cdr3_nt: TGTGCCTGGAGTGTACCTTCGGCGGGAGGTTCTGAGACCCAGTACTTC; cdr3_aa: CAWSVPSAGGSETQYF
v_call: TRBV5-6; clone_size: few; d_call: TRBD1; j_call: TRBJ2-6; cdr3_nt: TGTGCCAGCAGCTCCCAGGGGGCTGGGGCCAACGTCCTGACTTTC; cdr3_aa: CASSSQGAGANVLTF
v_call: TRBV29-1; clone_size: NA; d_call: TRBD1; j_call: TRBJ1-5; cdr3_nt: TGCAGCGCTACAGGGGGCCCCAATCAGCCCCAGCATTTT; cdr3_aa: CSATGGPNQPQHF
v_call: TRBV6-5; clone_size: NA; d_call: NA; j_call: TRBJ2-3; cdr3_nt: TGTGCCAGCAGTTCCAGGGGTATACAGCAAGATACGCAGTATTTT; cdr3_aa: CASSSRGIQQDTQYF
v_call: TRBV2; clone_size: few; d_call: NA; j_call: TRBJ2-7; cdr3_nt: TGTGCCAGCGGAGGGGGGGACTCCTACGAGCAGTACTTC; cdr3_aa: CASGGGDSYEQYF